This TCR beta chain emerged from a study of T cells expressing NK-cell markers. About the research overall: CD3+CD56+NKG2C+, CD3+CD56+NKG2C- and CD3+CD56-NKG2C+ T cells, once sorted, supplied the TCR beta repertoires. In the group of eight sequenced donors, seven were HCMV-seropositive and one was seronegative.

TCRdb reanalyzed the 5' RACE reads and collapses them to one entry per CDR3 protein, without DNA. The sample holds 150,000 to 200,000 distinct CDR3 sequences. This CDR3 is built from 11 residues. Germline CDR1 DFQATT, CDR2 SNEGSKA (reference sequence). This clonotype is called medium-sized based on its frequency. The clonotype originates from a man aged 18-69 years in good health. Sequencing was done on a sample of blood T cells: a sorted CD56 or NKG2C T cell subset, CD4+ or CD8+ T cells, or bulk PBMC T cells (not recorded which). The chain employs TRBV20-1 and TRBJ2-7; the TCRdb call, TRBD1, lacks DNA for checking. This chain's CDR3 is CSPGHIYEQYF.